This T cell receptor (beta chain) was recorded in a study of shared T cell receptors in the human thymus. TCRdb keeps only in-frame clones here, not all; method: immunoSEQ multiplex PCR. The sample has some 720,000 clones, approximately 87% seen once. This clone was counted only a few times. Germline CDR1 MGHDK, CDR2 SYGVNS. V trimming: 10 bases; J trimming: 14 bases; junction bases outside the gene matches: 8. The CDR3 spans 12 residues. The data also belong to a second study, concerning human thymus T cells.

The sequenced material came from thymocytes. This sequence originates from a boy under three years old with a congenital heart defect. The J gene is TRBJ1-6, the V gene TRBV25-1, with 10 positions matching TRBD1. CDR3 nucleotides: TGTGCCACCTCGACAGGGGGCAAAACCCTCCACTTT. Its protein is CATSTGGKTLHF.